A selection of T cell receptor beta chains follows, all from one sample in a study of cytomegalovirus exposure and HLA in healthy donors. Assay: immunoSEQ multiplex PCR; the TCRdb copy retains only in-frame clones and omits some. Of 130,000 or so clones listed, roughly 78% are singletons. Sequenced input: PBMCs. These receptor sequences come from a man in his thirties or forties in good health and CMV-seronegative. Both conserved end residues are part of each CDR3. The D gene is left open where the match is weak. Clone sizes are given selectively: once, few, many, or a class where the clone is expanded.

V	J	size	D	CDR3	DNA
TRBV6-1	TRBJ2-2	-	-	CASSELRPGELFF	TGTGCCAGCAGTGAATTGAGGCCCGGGGAGCTGTTTTTT
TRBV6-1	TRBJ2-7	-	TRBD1	CASSEMLPGQAYEQYF	TGTGCCAGCAGTGAAATGCTACCGGGACAGGCCTACGAGCAGTACTTC
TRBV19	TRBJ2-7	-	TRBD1	CASSIGTGGTYEQYF	TGTGCCAGTAGTATAGGAACAGGGGGAACCTACGAGCAGTACTTC
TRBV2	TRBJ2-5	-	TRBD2	CTSSEESTAGGYF	TGTACCAGCAGTGAGGAGTCTACGGCGGGGGGGTACTTC
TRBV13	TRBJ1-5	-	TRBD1	CASSLGTGGVQPQHF	TGTGCCAGCAGCTTAGGGACAGGGGGGGTTCAGCCCCAGCATTTT
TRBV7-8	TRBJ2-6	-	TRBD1	CASSRRTGSGANVLTF	TGTGCCAGCAGCCGACGGACAGGGTCCGGGGCCAACGTCCTGACTTTC
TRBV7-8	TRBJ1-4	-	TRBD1	CASSRDRRNEKLFF	TGTGCCAGCAGTCGGGACAGGCGTAATGAAAAACTGTTTTTT
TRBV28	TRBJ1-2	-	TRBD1	CASSRGANGYTF	TGTGCCTCCTCCAGGGGGGCCAATGGCTACACCTTC
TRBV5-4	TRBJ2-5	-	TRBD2	CASSWLAGSETQYF	TGTGCCAGCAGCTGGTTAGCGGGGTCGGAGACCCAGTACTTC
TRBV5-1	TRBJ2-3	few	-	CASSPVGGTDTQYF	TGCGCCAGCAGCCCCGTAGGAGGCACAGATACGCAGTATTTT
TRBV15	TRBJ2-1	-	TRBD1	CATSRRTGTHYNEQFF	TGTGCCACCAGCAGACGGACAGGGACACACTACAATGAGCAGTTCTTC
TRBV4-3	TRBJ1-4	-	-	CASSQTWPTNEKLFF	TGCGCCAGCAGCCAAACATGGCCAACTAATGAAAAACTGTTTTTT
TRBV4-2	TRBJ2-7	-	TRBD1	CASSQAGTGGREQYF	TGTGCCAGCAGCCAAGCCGGGACAGGGGGACGCGAGCAGTACTTC
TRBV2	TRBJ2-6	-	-	CASSEWQGVLTF	TGTGCCAGCAGTGAATGGCAGGGTGTCCTGACTTTC
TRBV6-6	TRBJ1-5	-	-	CASSPFLRGSNQPQHF	TGTGCCAGCAGTCCCTTTCTTAGGGGGAGCAATCAGCCCCAGCATTTT
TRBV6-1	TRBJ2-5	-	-	CASSGTEQETQYF	TGTGCCAGCAGTGGGACAGAGCAAGAGACCCAGTACTTC
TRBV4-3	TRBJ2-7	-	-	CASSQGPQGAEQYF	TGCGCCAGCAGCCAAGGACCCCAGGGCGCCGAGCAGTACTTC
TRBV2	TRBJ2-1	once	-	CASSEEGGFEFF	TGTGCCAGCAGTGAAGAAGGCGGGTTTGAGTTCTTC
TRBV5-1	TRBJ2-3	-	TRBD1	CASSPGQGAMDTQYF	TGCGCCAGCAGCCCGGGACAGGGGGCTATGGATACGCAGTATTTT
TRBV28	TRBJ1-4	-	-	CASTEDKRATNEKLFF	TGTGCCAGCACCGAGGACAAACGTGCAACTAATGAAAAACTGTTTTTT
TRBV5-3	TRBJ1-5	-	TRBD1	CARSTQGTEPQHF	TGTGCCAGAAGCACACAGGGGACGGAGCCCCAGCATTTT
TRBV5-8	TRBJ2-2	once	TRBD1	CASSGGTGVPGELFF	TGTGCCAGCAGCGGAGGGACAGGGGTTCCCGGGGAGCTGTTTTTT
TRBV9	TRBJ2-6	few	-	CASGPGHSASGANVLTF	TGTGCCAGCGGCCCCGGTCACAGTGCCTCTGGGGCCAACGTCCTGACTTTC
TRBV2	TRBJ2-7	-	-	CASSDNRDSYEQYF	TGTGCCAGCAGTGACAACAGGGACTCCTACGAGCAGTACTTC
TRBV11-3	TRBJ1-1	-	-	CASSFQWNTEAFF	TGTGCCAGCAGTTTTCAGTGGAACACTGAAGCTTTCTTT
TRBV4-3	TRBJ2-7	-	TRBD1	CASSPGTGPDEQYF	TGCGCCAGCAGCCCCGGGACAGGGCCCGACGAGCAGTACTTC
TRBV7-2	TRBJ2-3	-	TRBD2	CASSSPTSGRTDTQYF	TGTGCCAGCAGCTCCCCGACTAGCGGGAGGACAGATACGCAGTATTTT
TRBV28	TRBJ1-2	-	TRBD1	CASSSEHGDSDGYTF	TGTGCCAGCAGTTCCGAACATGGGGACAGTGATGGCTACACCTTC
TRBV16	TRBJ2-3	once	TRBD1	CASSYNRGLTDTQYF	TGTGCCAGCAGCTACAACAGGGGGCTGACAGATACGCAGTATTTT
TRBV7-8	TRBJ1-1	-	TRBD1	CASSLAGTGAEAFF	TGTGCCAGCAGCTTAGCGGGGACAGGGGCTGAAGCTTTCTTT
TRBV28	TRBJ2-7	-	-	CASSLARGAYEQYF	TGTGCCAGCAGTTTGGCCAGGGGGGCCTACGAGCAGTACTTC
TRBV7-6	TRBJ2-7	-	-	CASSLGPQVEQYF	TGTGCCAGCAGCTTAGGCCCTCAGGTCGAGCAGTACTTC
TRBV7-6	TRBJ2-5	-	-	CASSFAPVAQTQYF	TGTGCCAGCAGCTTTGCGCCGGTAGCCCAGACCCAGTACTTC
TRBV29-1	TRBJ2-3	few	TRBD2	CSGDSGGTDTQYF	TGCAGCGGGGATAGCGGGGGCACAGATACGCAGTATTTT
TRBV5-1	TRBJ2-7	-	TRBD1	CASSTGTGLYEQYF	TGCGCCAGCAGCACCGGGACAGGGTTATACGAGCAGTACTTC
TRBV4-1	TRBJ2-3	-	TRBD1	CASSQTGVTDTQYF	TGCGCCAGCAGCCAGACAGGGGTTACAGATACGCAGTATTTT
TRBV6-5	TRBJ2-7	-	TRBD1	CASRRGTGSYEQYF	TGTGCCAGCAGACGGGGGACAGGGTCCTACGAGCAGTACTTC
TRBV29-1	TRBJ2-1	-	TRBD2	CSVLTSGGAHEQFF	TGCAGCGTTTTAACTAGCGGGGGGGCCCATGAGCAGTTCTTC
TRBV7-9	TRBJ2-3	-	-	CASSLAGGGDTQYF	TGTGCCAGCAGCTTAGCGGGGGGTGGAGATACGCAGTATTTT
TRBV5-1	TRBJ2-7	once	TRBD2	CASSLAGVPYEQYF	TGCGCCAGCAGCTTAGCGGGAGTCCCCTACGAGCAGTACTTC
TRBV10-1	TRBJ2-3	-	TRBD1	CASGTGVNTQYF	TGCGCCAGCGGGACAGGGGTGAATACGCAGTATTTT
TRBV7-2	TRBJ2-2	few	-	CASSSYRAGGELFF	TGTGCCAGCAGCTCTTACAGGGCGGGCGGGGAGCTGTTTTTT
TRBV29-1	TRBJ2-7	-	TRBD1	CSVEGTGAIYEQYF	TGCAGCGTTGAAGGGACAGGGGCTATCTACGAGCAGTACTTC
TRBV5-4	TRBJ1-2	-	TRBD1	CASSRGTGADYGYTF	TGTGCCAGCAGCCGAGGGACAGGGGCAGACTATGGCTACACCTTC
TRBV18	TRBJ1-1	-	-	CASSPQVRGATEAFF	TGTGCCAGCTCACCCCAGGTACGGGGTGCCACTGAAGCTTTCTTT
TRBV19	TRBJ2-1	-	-	CASSRQIYDEQFF	TGTGCCAGTAGTAGACAGATTTACGATGAGCAGTTCTTC
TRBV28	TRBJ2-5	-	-	CASRSQGRQTQYF	TGTGCCAGCAGGAGCCAGGGAAGGCAGACCCAGTACTTC
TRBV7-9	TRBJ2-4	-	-	CASSFPRRQGGNIQYF	TGTGCCAGCAGCTTCCCCCGTCGGCAGGGAGGAAACATTCAGTACTTC
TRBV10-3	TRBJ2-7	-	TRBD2	CAISAGTSGSYEQYF	TGTGCCATCAGTGCCGGGACTAGCGGCTCCTACGAGCAGTACTTC
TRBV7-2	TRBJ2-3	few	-	CASSLSATSTDTQYF	TGTGCCAGCAGCTTATCGGCGACTAGCACAGATACGCAGTATTTT
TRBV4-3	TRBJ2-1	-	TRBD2	CASSQDRITSGSRAFF	TGCGCCAGCAGTCAAGATCGTATTACTAGCGGGAGCCGGGCGTTCTTC
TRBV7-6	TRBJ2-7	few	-	CASSLQEGSSYEQYF	TGTGCCAGCAGCCTACAAGAGGGCAGCTCCTACGAGCAGTACTTC
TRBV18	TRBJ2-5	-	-	CASSPPNDLTQYF	TGTGCCAGCTCACCACCGAATGACTTGACCCAGTACTTC
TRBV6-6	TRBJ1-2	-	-	CASRPDGENYGYTF	TGTGCCAGCAGACCAGACGGGGAAAACTATGGCTACACCTTC
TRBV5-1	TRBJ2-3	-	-	CASSSTPGIPSTDTQYF	TGCGCCAGCAGCTCAACCCCGGGAATACCTAGCACAGATACGCAGTATTTT